The rows below give T cell receptor beta chains drawn from one sample of a study of PD-1 blockade in classical Hodgkin lymphoma. Using immunoSEQ multiplex PCR, the repertoire was profiled, and TCRdb retains in-frame clones only, with some absent. The sample records around 40,000 clones, over 60% being singletons. The input for sequencing was peripheral blood mononuclear cells (PBMCs), taken at baseline. Receptors were obtained from a human donor with classical Hodgkin lymphoma. CDR3s include the opening cysteine and the closing phenylalanine or tryptophan. Each record gives: CDR3 DNA, CDR3 protein, V gene, J gene, D gene, clone size. The D gene is left open where the match is weak. Clone size appears in some rows only: once, few, many, or a class for an expanded clone.

CDR3nt: TGTGCCAGCAGCCGGACTCTGGCGGGCAATCAGCCCCAGCATTTT
CDR3aa: CASSRTLAGNQPQHF
v_gene: TRBV7-5
j_gene: TRBJ1-5
d_gene: .
abundance: .

CDR3nt: TGTGCCAGCAGTTTCTCTCGACGGGCAGATACGCAGTATTTT
CDR3aa: CASSFSRRADTQYF
v_gene: TRBV28
j_gene: TRBJ2-3
d_gene: .
abundance: once

CDR3nt: TGTGCCAGCACCACCCGGGGGGCCGGGGAGGGTTACACCTTC
CDR3aa: CASTTRGAGEGYTF
v_gene: TRBV5-4
j_gene: TRBJ1-2
d_gene: .
abundance: .

CDR3nt: TGTGCCATCAGCGGGGACCGATACGAGCAGTACTTC
CDR3aa: CAISGDRYEQYF
v_gene: TRBV10-3
j_gene: TRBJ2-7
d_gene: .
abundance: .

CDR3nt: TGTGCCAGTAGTATCAACCAGGGGGCGAAACTGTTTTTT
CDR3aa: CASSINQGAKLFF
v_gene: TRBV19
j_gene: TRBJ1-4
d_gene: TRBD1
abundance: once

CDR3nt: TGTGCCAGCAGTCCCCAGAACTCGGAGACCCAGTACTTC
CDR3aa: CASSPQNSETQYF
v_gene: TRBV28
j_gene: TRBJ2-5
d_gene: .
abundance: .

CDR3nt: TGTGCCACCAGCTTCACCGGGATCTTCTATGGCTACACCTTC
CDR3aa: CATSFTGIFYGYTF
v_gene: TRBV15
j_gene: TRBJ1-2
d_gene: .
abundance: .

CDR3nt: TGTGCCAGCAGTGGGGAGTGGGCAAGCTCCTACGAGCAGTACTTC
CDR3aa: CASSGEWASSYEQYF
v_gene: TRBV2
j_gene: TRBJ2-7
d_gene: .
abundance: .

CDR3nt: TGTGCCAGCAGCCCGGGGACTAGCGGGAGTTCGTACACAGATACGCAGTATTTT
CDR3aa: CASSPGTSGSSYTDTQYF
v_gene: TRBV7-2
j_gene: TRBJ2-3
d_gene: TRBD2
abundance: .

CDR3nt: TGTGCCAGCAGTTTTTTCACTGGATACGAGCAGTACTTC
CDR3aa: CASSFFTGYEQYF
v_gene: TRBV28
j_gene: TRBJ2-7
d_gene: .
abundance: .

CDR3nt: TGTGCCAGTAGTCGGCCCGGGGGCGGAAACACCATATATTTT
CDR3aa: CASSRPGGGNTIYF
v_gene: TRBV19
j_gene: TRBJ1-3
d_gene: .
abundance: .

CDR3nt: TGTGCCAGCAGTTTATCGGCTCTAGCAGATACGCAGTATTTT
CDR3aa: CASSLSALADTQYF
v_gene: TRBV27
j_gene: TRBJ2-3
d_gene: .
abundance: .

CDR3nt: TGCGCCAGCAGGCTCCTTCCTTCCGGGACTCTTGATTCACCCCTCCACTTT
CDR3aa: CASRLLPSGTLDSPLHF
v_gene: TRBV5-1
j_gene: TRBJ1-6
d_gene: .
abundance: .

CDR3nt: TGTGCCAGCAGCCCGGGACAGGTGAACACCGGGGAGCTGTTTTTT
CDR3aa: CASSPGQVNTGELFF
v_gene: TRBV5-8
j_gene: TRBJ2-2
d_gene: TRBD1
abundance: .